The entry below describes one TCR beta chain. No antigen is known for it. This specimen comes from a study of T cell responses to AZD1222 COVID-19 vaccine. Study-level findings and limits: Spike-wide coverage was observed for vaccine-associated CD4 TCRs, with dominant responses at 160-218 and 743-854.

This CDR3 spans 16 amino acids. V lost 0 bases, J lost 6 bases, and 18 bases lay in between. CDR1 LNHNV and CDR2 YYDKDF come from the germline V gene (reference sequence). Clones were sequenced by immunoSEQ multiplex PCR, and TCRdb holds only the in-frame ones, with some missing. The sample includes 150,000 to 180,000 clones, more than 75% of them seen just once. This sequence was found in an adult in good health. The chain couples TRBV15 to TRBJ2-7, with a possible D match to TRBD2 (5 bases). The input for sequencing was peripheral blood, taken on day 0 of AZD1222 vaccination. CDR3 sequence reads: CATSRESGDGASEQYF. CDR3 DNA sequence: TGTGCCACCAGCAGAGAGAGCGGAGACGGCGCCAGCGAGCAGTACTTC.